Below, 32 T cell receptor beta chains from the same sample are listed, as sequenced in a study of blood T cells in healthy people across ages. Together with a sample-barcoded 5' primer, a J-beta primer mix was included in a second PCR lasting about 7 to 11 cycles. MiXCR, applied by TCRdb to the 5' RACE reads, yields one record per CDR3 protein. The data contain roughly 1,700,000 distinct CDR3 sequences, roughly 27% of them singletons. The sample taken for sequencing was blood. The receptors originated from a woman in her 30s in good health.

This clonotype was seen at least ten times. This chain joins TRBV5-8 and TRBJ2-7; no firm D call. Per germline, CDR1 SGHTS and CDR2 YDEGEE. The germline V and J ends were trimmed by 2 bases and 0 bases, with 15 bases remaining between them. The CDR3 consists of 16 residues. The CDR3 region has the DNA TGTGCCAGCAGCTTTTACTCCGCTTCCTACTCCTACGAGCAGTACTTC. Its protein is CASSFYSASYSYEQYF.

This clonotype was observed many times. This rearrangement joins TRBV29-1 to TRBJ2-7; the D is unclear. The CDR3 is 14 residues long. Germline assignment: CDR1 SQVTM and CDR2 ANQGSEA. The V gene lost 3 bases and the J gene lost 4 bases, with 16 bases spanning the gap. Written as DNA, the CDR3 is TGCAGCGTTGACCAGGCTGAAGAGCTTTACGAGCAGTACTTC. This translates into CSVDQAEELYEQYF.

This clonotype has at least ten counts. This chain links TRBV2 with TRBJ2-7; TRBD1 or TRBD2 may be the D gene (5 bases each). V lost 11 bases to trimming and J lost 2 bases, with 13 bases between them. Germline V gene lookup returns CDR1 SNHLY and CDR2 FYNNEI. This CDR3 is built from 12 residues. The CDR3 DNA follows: TGTGCCTTCCGGGACGAGACCTACGAGCAGTACTTC. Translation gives CAFRDETYEQYF.

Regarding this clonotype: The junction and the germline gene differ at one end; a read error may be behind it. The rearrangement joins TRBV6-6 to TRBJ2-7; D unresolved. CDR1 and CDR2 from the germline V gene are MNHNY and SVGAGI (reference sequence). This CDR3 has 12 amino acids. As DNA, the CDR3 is TGTTCCAGCAGTTCTACAGCCTACGAGCAGTACTTC. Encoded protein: CSSSSTAYEQYF.

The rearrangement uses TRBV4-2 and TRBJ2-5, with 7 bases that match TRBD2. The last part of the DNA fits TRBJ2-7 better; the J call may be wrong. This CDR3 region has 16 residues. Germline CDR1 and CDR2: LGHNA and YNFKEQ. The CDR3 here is CASSPAGTINPDEQYF. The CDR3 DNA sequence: TGTGCCAGCAGCCCCGCCGGGACTATAAACCCCGACGAGCAGTACTTC.

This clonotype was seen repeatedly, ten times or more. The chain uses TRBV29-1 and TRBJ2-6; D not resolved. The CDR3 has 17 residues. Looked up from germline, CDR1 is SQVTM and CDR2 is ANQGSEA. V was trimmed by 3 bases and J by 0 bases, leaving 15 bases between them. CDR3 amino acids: CSVDGVQASSGANVLTF. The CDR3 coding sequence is TGCAGCGTTGATGGGGTTCAGGCCAGCTCTGGGGCCAACGTCCTGACTTTC.

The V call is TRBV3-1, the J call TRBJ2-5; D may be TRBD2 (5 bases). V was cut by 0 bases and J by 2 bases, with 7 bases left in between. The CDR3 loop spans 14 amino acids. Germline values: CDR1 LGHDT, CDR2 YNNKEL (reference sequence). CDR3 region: CASSQESGQETQYF. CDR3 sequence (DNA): TGTGCCAGCAGCCAAGAGAGCGGACAAGAGACCCAGTACTTC.

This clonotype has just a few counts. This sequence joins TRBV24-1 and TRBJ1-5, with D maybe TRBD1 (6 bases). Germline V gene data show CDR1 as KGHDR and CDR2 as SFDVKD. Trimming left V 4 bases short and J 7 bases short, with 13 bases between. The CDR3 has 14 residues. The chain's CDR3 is CATSDRQVRQPQHF. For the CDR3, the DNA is TGTGCCACCAGTGACCGACAGGTGCGGCAGCCCCAGCATTTT.

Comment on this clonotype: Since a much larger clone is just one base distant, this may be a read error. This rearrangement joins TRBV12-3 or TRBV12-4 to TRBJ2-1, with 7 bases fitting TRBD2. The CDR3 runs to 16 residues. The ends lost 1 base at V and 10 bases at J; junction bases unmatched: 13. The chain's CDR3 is CASSLVGTTYTYEQFF. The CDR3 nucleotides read TGTGCCAGCAGTTTAGTCGGGACTACCTATACCTACGAGCAGTTCTTC.

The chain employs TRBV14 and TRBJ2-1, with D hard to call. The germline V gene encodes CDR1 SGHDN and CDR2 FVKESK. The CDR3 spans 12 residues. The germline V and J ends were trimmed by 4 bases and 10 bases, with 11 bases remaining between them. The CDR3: CASSPAREEQFF. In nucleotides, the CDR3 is TGTGCCAGCAGCCCGGCTAGGGAAGAGCAGTTCTTC.

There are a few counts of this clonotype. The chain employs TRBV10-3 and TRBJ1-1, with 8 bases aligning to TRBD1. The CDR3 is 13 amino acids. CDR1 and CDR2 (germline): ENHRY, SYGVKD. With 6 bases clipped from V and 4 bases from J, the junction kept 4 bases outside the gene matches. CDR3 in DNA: TGTGCCATCAGAGATGACAGGGGCACTGAAGCTTTCTTT. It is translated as CAIRDDRGTEAFF.

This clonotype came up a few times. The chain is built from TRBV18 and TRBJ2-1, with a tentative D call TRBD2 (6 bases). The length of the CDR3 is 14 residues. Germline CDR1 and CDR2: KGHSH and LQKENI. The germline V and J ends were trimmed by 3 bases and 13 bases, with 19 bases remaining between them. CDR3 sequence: CASSPGPGAETQFF. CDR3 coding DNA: TGTGCCAGCTCACCTGGTCCGGGAGCAGAGACCCAGTTCTTC.

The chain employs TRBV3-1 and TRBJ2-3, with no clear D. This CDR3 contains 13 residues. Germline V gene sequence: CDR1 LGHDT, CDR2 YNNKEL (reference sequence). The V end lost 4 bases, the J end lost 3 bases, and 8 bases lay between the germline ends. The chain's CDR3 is CASSPQKTDTQYF. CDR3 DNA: TGTGCCAGCAGCCCACAAAAGACAGATACGCAGTATTTT.

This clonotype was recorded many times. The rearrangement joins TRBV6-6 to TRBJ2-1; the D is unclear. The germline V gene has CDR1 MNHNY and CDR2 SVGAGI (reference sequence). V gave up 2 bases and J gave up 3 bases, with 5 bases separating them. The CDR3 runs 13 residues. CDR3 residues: CASSYTLYNEQFF. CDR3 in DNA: TGTGCCAGCAGTTACACACTCTACAATGAGCAGTTCTTC.

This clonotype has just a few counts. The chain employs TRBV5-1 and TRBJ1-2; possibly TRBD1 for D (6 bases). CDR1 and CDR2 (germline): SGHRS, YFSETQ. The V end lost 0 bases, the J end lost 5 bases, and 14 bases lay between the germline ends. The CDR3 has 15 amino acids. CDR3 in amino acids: CASSLGGTTEYGYTF. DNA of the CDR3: TGCGCCAGCAGCTTGGGGGGGACAACTGAATATGGCTACACCTTC.

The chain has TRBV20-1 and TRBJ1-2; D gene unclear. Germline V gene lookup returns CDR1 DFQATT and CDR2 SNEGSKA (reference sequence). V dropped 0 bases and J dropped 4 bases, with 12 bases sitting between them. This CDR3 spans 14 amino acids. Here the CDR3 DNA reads TGCAGTGCTAGAGATGGGAAGGGAACCTATGGCTACACCTTC. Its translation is CSARDGKGTYGYTF.

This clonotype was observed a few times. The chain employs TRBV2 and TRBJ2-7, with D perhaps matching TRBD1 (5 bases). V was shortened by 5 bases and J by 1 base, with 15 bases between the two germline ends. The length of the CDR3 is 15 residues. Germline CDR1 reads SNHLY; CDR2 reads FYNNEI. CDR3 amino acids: CASSRRVMSSYEQYF. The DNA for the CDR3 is TGTGCCAGCAGTCGCAGGGTCATGTCGTCCTACGAGCAGTACTTC.

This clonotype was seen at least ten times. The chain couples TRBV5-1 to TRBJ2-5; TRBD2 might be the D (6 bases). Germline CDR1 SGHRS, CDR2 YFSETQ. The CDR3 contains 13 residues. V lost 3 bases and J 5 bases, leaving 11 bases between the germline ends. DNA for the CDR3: TGCGCCAGCAGCTCGGGGGTCCTGGAGACCCAGTACTTC. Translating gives CASSSGVLETQYF. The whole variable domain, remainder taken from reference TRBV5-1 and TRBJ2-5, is KAGVTQTPRYLIKTRGQQVTLSCSPISGHRSVSWYQQTPGQGLQFLFEYFSETQRNKGNFPGRFSGRQFSNSRSEMNVSTLELGDSALYLCASSSGVLETQYFGPGTRLLVL.

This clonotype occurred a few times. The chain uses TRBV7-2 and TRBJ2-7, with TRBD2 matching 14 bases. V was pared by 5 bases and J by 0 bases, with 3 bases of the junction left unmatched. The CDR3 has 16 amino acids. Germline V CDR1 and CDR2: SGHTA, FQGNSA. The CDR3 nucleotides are TGTGCCAGCAGCAAGGGACTAGCGGGAGCCTCCTACGAGCAGTACTTC. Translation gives CASSKGLAGASYEQYF.

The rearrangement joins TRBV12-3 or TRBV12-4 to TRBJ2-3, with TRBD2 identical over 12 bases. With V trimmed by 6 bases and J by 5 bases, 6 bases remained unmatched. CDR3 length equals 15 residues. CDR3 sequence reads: CASSRLAGDLDTQYF. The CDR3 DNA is TGTGCCAGCAGCAGACTAGCGGGAGACCTAGATACGCAGTATTTT.

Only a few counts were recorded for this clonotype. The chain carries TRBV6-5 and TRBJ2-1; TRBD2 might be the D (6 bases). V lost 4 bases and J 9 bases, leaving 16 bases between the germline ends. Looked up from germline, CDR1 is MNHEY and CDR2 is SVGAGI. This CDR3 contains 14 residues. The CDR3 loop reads CASSSTRPTAEQFF. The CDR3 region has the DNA TGTGCCAGCAGTTCGACTAGACCCACGGCTGAGCAGTTCTTC.

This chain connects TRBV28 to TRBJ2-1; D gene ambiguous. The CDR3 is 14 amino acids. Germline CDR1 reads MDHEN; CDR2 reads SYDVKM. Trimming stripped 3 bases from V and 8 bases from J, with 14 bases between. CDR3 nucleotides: TGTGCCAGCAGTTTGCTCGGTTCGCAGTATGAGCAGTTCTTC. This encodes CASSLLGSQYEQFF. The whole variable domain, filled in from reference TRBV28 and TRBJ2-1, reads DVKVTQSSRYLVKRTGEKVFLECVQDMDHENMFWYRQDPGLGLRLIYFSYDVKMKEKGDIPEGYSVSREKKERFSLILESASTNQTSMYLCASSLLGSQYEQFFGPGTRLTVL.

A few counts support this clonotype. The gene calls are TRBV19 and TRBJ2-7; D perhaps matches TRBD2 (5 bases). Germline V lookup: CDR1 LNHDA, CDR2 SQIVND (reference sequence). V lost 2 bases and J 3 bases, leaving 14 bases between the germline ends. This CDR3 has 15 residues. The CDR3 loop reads CASSISNLADYEQYF. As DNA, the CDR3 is TGTGCCAGTAGTATAAGCAATCTAGCCGACTACGAGCAGTACTTC.

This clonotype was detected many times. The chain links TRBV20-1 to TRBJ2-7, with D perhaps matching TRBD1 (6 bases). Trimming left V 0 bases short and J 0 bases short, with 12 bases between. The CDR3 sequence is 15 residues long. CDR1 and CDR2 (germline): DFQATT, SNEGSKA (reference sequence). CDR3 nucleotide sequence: TGCAGTGCTAGAGACAGGAAAGGGGGCTCCTACGAGCAGTACTTC. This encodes CSARDRKGGSYEQYF.

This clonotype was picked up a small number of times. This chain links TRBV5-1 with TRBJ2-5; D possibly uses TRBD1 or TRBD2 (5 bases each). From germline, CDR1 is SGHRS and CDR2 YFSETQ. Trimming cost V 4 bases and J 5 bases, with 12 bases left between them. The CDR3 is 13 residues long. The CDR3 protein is CASSQMWGETQYF. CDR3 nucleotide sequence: TGCGCCAGCAGCCAGATGTGGGGGGAGACCCAGTACTTC. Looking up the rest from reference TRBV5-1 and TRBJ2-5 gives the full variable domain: KAGVTQTPRYLIKTRGQQVTLSCSPISGHRSVSWYQQTPGQGLQFLFEYFSETQRNKGNFPGRFSGRQFSNSRSEMNVSTLELGDSALYLCASSQMWGETQYFGPGTRLLVL.

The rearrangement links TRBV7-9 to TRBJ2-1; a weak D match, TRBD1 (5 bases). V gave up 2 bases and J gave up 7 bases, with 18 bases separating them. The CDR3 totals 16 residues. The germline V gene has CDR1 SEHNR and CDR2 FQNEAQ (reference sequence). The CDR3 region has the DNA TGTGCCAGCAGCTTAAGGGCCGGGTCAGGGCAGAATGAGCAGTTCTTC. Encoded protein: CASSLRAGSGQNEQFF.

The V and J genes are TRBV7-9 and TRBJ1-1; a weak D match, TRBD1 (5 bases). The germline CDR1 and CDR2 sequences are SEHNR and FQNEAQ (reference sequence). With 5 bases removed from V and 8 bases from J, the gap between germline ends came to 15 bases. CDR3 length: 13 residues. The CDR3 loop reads CASSNVGTTEAFF. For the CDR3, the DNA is TGTGCCAGCAGCAATGTCGGGACGACGGAAGCTTTCTTT.

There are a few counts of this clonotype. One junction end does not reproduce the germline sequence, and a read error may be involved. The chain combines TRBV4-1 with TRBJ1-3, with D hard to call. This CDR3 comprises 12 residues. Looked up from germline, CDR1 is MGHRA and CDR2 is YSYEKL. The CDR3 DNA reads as TGCGCCAGCAGCCAAGAGGGAAACACCAGATATTTT. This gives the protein CASSQEGNTRYF.

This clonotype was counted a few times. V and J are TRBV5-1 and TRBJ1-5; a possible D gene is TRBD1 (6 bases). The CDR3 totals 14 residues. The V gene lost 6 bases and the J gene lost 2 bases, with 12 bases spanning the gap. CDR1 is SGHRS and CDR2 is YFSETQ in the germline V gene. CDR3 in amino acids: CASNRVRGNQPQHF. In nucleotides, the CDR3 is TGCGCCAGCAACAGGGTTAGGGGCAATCAGCCCCAGCATTTT.

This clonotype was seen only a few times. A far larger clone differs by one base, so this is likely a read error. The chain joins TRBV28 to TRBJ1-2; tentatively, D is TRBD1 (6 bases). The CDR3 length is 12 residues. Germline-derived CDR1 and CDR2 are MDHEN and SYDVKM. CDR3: CASSLGGYDYTF. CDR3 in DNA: TGTGCCAGCAGCCTAGGGGGGTATGACTACACCTTC.

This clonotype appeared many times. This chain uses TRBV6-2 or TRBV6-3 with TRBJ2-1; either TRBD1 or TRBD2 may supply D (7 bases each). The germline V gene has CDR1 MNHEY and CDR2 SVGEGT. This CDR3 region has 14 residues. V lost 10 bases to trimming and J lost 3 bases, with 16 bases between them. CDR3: CATGRGQFYNEQFF. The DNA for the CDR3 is TGTGCCACGGGGAGGGGACAGTTCTACAATGAGCAGTTCTTC.

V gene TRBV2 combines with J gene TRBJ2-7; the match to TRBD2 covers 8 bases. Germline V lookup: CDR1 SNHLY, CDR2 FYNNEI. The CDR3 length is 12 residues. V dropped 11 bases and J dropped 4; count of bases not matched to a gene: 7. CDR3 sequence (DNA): TGTGCCTGGCGGGAGGAGGGTTACGAGCAGTACTTC. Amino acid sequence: CAWREEGYEQYF.